Listed here are 22 T cell receptor beta chains from one sample, sequenced in a study of breast tumors, draining lymph nodes, adjacent tissues. Axillary draining lymph nodes of breast cancer patients supplied the node samples. TCRdb used MiXCR to reprocess the multiplex PCR reads, holding one entry per CDR3 protein. The sample has roughly 130,000 distinct CDR3 sequences; less than 35% are singletons. What was sequenced was axillary lymph node tissue. The receptor set was obtained from a female donor with breast cancer. Some clones in this sample may be carry-over from other donors' samples.

This clonotype was seen many times. This rearrangement joins TRBV7-2 to TRBJ2-5; the D call may be TRBD1 or TRBD2 (5 bases each). Trimming took off 10 bases at V and 3 bases at J, with 21 bases between the two ends. The germline V gene encodes CDR1 SGHTA and CDR2 FQGNSA. The CDR3 has 15 amino acids. CDR3 loop: CATTRGPTREETQYF. The CDR3 DNA follows: TGTGCCACTACCCGGGGCCCGACACGAGAAGAGACCCAGTACTTC.

This clonotype was counted at least ten times. The chain has TRBV7-9 and TRBJ2-3, with D possibly matching TRBD1 (7 bases). V lost 5 bases and J lost 3, with 15 bases in between. Germline V CDR1 and CDR2: SEHNR, FQNEAQ (reference sequence). The CDR3 sequence is 15 residues long. The CDR3 sequence: CASSPRGEITDTQYF. The CDR3, as DNA: TGTGCCAGCAGCCCCAGGGGGGAAATAACAGATACGCAGTATTTT. Full variable domain (outside the CDR3, taken from reference TRBV7-9 and TRBJ2-3): DTGVSQNPRHKITKRGQNVTFRCDPISEHNRLYWYRQTLGQGPEFLTYFQNEAQLEKSRLLSDRFSAERPKGSFSTLEIQRTEQGDSAMYLCASSPRGEITDTQYFGPGTRLTVL.

As to this clonotype: At one end, the junction sequence differs from germline, possibly due to a read error. The V and J genes are TRBV2 and TRBJ1-6, with D unclear. CDR1 and CDR2 from the germline V gene are SNHLY and FYNNEI. The CDR3 consists of 16 residues. The CDR3 sequence is CGSSFRARAIESPLHF. The DNA of the CDR3 is TGTGGCAGCAGCTTCCGGGCAAGGGCAATAGAGTCACCCCTCCACTTT. Filled out from reference TRBV2 and TRBJ1-6, the complete variable domain reads EPEVTQTPSHQVTQMGQEVILRCVPISNHLYFYWYRQILGQKVEFLVSFYNNEISEKSEIFDDQFSVERPDGSNFTLKIRSTKLEDSAMYFCGSSFRARAIESPLHFGNGTRLTVT.

Concerning this clonotype itself: The junction does not match germline at one end; this may be a read error. J is TRBJ2-1 and V is TRBV6-5, with a tentative D call TRBD2 (6 bases). This CDR3 comprises 15 residues. Germline CDR1 MNHEY, CDR2 SVGAGI. CDR3 amino acids: CAISVLTGGHNEQFF. In DNA, the CDR3 is TGTGCCATCAGTGTACTTACCGGGGGACACAATGAGCAGTTCTTC.

This clonotype appeared many times. The chain joins TRBV6-2 or TRBV6-3 to TRBJ1-5, with D possibly being TRBD1 (5 bases). Trimming removed 5 bases at V and 2 bases at J, with 10 bases between. The CDR3 sequence is 14 residues long. Germline V CDR1 and CDR2: MNHEY, SVGEGT. CDR3 region: CASSNRDGNQPQHF. The CDR3 nucleotides are TGTGCCAGCAGTAACCGGGACGGCAATCAGCCCCAGCATTTT.

There are many counts of this clonotype. The V gene is TRBV5-8, the J gene TRBJ2-2, with D perhaps TRBD1 (6 bases). CDR1 is SGHTS and CDR2 is YDEGEE in the germline V gene. V shed 0 bases and J shed 9 bases, with 12 bases lying between them. The CDR3 covers 14 residues. CDR3 sequence: CASSLAGTGWELFF. The CDR3 DNA follows: TGTGCCAGCAGCTTGGCCGGCACAGGGTGGGAGCTGTTTTTT.

This clonotype was recorded a few times. A much larger clone differs by one base, so this may be a read error. V gene TRBV6-5 combines with J gene TRBJ2-3; TRBD1 is a possible D gene (6 bases). CDR3 size: 15 residues. V lost 5 bases, J lost 2 bases, and 14 bases lay in between. CDR1 and CDR2 (germline): MNHEY, SVGAGI. CDR3: CASSQQGVPTDTQYF. DNA for the CDR3: TGTGCCAGCAGTCAACAGGGTGTTCCCACAGATACGCAGTATTTT.

There are a few counts of this clonotype. A much larger clone differs from this one at a single base, so this may be a read error. J is TRBJ2-1 and V is TRBV9, with D possibly TRBD2 on 7 matching bases. Germline CDR1 reads SGDLS; CDR2 reads YYNGEE. This CDR3 has 15 residues. In DNA form, the CDR3 reads TGTGCCAGCAGCGGGGGGGGCAAATCCCACAATGAGCCGTTCTTC. This translates into CASSGGGKSHNEPFF.

This clonotype came up many times. The chain couples TRBV5-1 to TRBJ2-1; 8 nucleotides match TRBD2. This CDR3 region has 15 residues. Germline trimming cut 3 bases from V and 4 bases from J; bases unmatched to any gene: 6. Germline lookup yields CDR1 SGHRS and CDR2 YFSETQ. The CDR3 sequence is CASSSPRGVYNEQFF. In DNA form, the CDR3 reads TGCGCCAGCAGCTCCCCGCGGGGGGTATACAATGAGCAGTTCTTC.

The chain has TRBV10-2 and TRBJ1-1; D remains unclear. CDR1 and CDR2 from the germline V gene are WSHSY and SAAADI. Trimming removed 3 bases from V and 0 bases from J, with 2 bases in between. The CDR3 runs 12 residues. The CDR3 sequence: CASSDMNTEAFF. The CDR3, as DNA: TGCGCCAGCAGTGATATGAACACTGAAGCTTTCTTT.

In its sample, this clonotype was seen many times. The rearrangement joins TRBV4-1 to TRBJ1-5; D ambiguous. Trimming took off 0 bases at V and 10 bases at J, with 10 bases between the two ends. Germline-derived CDR1 and CDR2 are MGHRA and YSYEKL. The CDR3 is 13 amino acids. The CDR3 protein is CASSQDLLGPQHF. CDR3 in DNA: TGCGCCAGCAGCCAAGATCTTTTGGGACCCCAGCATTTT.

V usage is TRBV5-5 and J usage is TRBJ1-4; 8 nucleotides match TRBD1. The V gene's germline CDR1 is SGHKS and CDR2 YYEKEE (reference sequence). Trimming took 0 bases from V and 10 from J; bases not matched to a gene: 8. The CDR3 is made up of 15 amino acids. The CDR3 bases are TGTGCCAGCAGCTTGGCATCGACAGGGGTCGGAAAACTGTTTTTT. Its translation is CASSLASTGVGKLFF.

The chain recombines TRBV5-1 with TRBJ1-3; D is perhaps TRBD1 (5 bases). V shed 0 bases and J shed 0 bases, with 13 bases lying between them. Per the germline V gene, CDR1 is SGHRS and CDR2 is YFSETQ. The CDR3 sequence is 17 residues long. CDR3 coding DNA: TGCGCCAGCAGCTTGGAAGGGGTACCGAGCTCTGGAAACACCATATATTTT. Protein: CASSLEGVPSSGNTIYF. Together with reference TRBV5-1 and TRBJ1-3, the CDR3 gives the full variable domain: KAGVTQTPRYLIKTRGQQVTLSCSPISGHRSVSWYQQTPGQGLQFLFEYFSETQRNKGNFPGRFSGRQFSNSRSEMNVSTLELGDSALYLCASSLEGVPSSGNTIYFGEGSWLTVV.

This clonotype appeared many times. The genes are TRBV7-9 and TRBJ1-2; possibly TRBD1 for D (6 bases). The CDR3 length is 14 residues. From germline, CDR1 is SEHNR and CDR2 FQNEAQ (reference sequence). Trimming shortened V by 5 bases and J by 4 bases, and 14 bases separated the two germline ends. CDR3 in DNA: TGTGCCAGCAGCGATTCAGGGGCCGCCTATGGCTACACCTTC. The encoded protein is CASSDSGAAYGYTF.

This sequence joins TRBV19 and TRBJ1-5; 9 nucleotides agree with TRBD1. After removal of 6 bases from V and 11 bases from J, the junction contained 20 bases not matched to a gene. The CDR3 consists of 17 residues. Germline V gene sequence: CDR1 LNHDA, CDR2 SQIVND (reference sequence). CDR3 nucleotides: TGTGCCAGTAGCCCTACAGGGGGCGCTCATCTACCAGAGACCCAGCATTTT. The encoded protein is CASSPTGGAHLPETQHF.

In this sample, this clonotype turned up a few times. The chain links TRBV7-9 to TRBJ1-1; 10 bases fit TRBD1. CDR1 is SEHNR, CDR2 FQNEAQ, per germline (reference sequence). This CDR3 has 14 amino acids. J gave up 4 bases and V 3 bases, and 2 bases lay outside the gene matches. CDR3 sequence (DNA): TGTGCCAGCAGCTTTTGGACAGGGGGCACTGAAGCTTTCTTT. Protein product: CASSFWTGGTEAFF. Drawing the rest from reference TRBV7-9 and TRBJ1-1, the complete variable domain is DTGVSQNPRHKITKRGQNVTFRCDPISEHNRLYWYRQTLGQGPEFLTYFQNEAQLEKSRLLSDRFSAERPKGSFSTLEIQRTEQGDSAMYLCASSFWTGGTEAFFGQGTRLTVV.

The sample holds one count of this clonotype. The CDR3 does not end in the conserved phenylalanine or tryptophan, so this is likely a read error. The DNA is omitted, as the CDR3 cannot be located on it reliably, and the CDR3 follows TCRdb's listing. CDR3 sequence: CASSLNSETFLGYPL. J is TRBJ1-2 and V is TRBV7-9. Counting both end residues, the CDR3 totals 15 amino acids. Germline CDR1 is SEHNR and CDR2 is FQNEAQ (reference sequence).

This clonotype has a count of ten or more. The chain has TRBV27 and TRBJ1-5, with 7 bases identical to TRBD1. Germline V gene data show CDR1 as MNHEY and CDR2 as SMNVEV (reference sequence). The CDR3 is 13 residues long. The ends lost 6 bases at V and 5 bases at J; junction bases unmatched: 4. The CDR3 here is CASRRDSYQPQHF. The CDR3, as DNA: TGTGCCAGCAGACGGGACAGCTATCAGCCCCAGCATTTT.

This clonotype was picked up a small number of times. This chain joins TRBV5-1 and TRBJ1-1; D perhaps matches TRBD1 (6 bases). Trimming shortened V by 8 bases and J by 0 bases, and 11 bases separated the two germline ends. This CDR3 region has 13 residues. Per the germline V gene, CDR1 is SGHRS and CDR2 is YFSETQ. Here the CDR3 reads CASRTVLNTEAFF. DNA of the CDR3: TGCGCCAGTCGGACAGTTCTGAACACTGAAGCTTTCTTT. Variable domain in full (rest from reference TRBV5-1 and TRBJ1-1): KAGVTQTPRYLIKTRGQQVTLSCSPISGHRSVSWYQQTPGQGLQFLFEYFSETQRNKGNFPGRFSGRQFSNSRSEMNVSTLELGDSALYLCASRTVLNTEAFFGQGTRLTVV.

This clonotype was observed many times. This sequence joins TRBV7-4 and TRBJ2-3, with D possibly being TRBD1 (6 bases). Trimming took 3 bases from V and 2 from J, leaving 18 bases between them. The CDR3 consists of 17 residues. Germline assignment: CDR1 SGHVT and CDR2 SQSDAQ. The CDR3 is CASSFDCRGELTDTQYF. For the CDR3, the DNA is TGTGCCAGCAGCTTCGATTGCAGGGGCGAACTCACAGATACGCAGTATTTT.

Ten or more counts support this clonotype. The chain links TRBV7-2 to TRBJ2-5; D may be TRBD1 (6 bases). The germline V gene encodes CDR1 SGHTA and CDR2 FQGNSA. The CDR3 spans 14 residues. V was trimmed by 4 bases and J by 5 bases, leaving 14 bases between them. DNA of the CDR3: TGTGCCAGCAGCTCCCATGGACAGAAGGAGACCCAGTACTTC. It yields the protein CASSSHGQKETQYF.

This clonotype was detected ten times or more. The chain uses TRBV30 and TRBJ1-5; tentatively, D is TRBD1 (6 bases). This CDR3 comprises 13 residues. Trimming took 2 bases from V and 4 from J, leaving 9 bases between them. Germline values: CDR1 GTSNPN, CDR2 SVGIG (reference sequence). The CDR3 loop is CAWSTQGNQPQHF. Here the CDR3 DNA reads TGTGCCTGGAGTACTCAGGGGAATCAGCCCCAGCATTTT.